The 30 T cell receptor delta chains below were found in one sample sequenced in a study of Vδ1+ human thymocytes. General observations from the study: In the thymus, TRG and TRD repertoires looked highly polyclonal with Gaussian CDR3 lengths.

Their cognate antigens are unknown. RNA was extracted from the cells and then reverse transcribed. The CDR3 regions were amplified by multiplex PCR from V-gene primers to a constant-region primer. TCRdb redid the clone calls on the multiplex PCR reads with CATT. The table lists under 30,000 delta-chain clones, 7.4% of them singletons. Sequencing used Vdelta1+ gamma-delta thymocytes from the thymus. Sample subset: FACS-sorted CD3+ TCRalphabeta- TCRVdelta1+ TCRVdelta2- thymocytes. Receptors originate from a girl under three years old who had congenital heart surgery.

This clone has more than one count but fewer than ten. Other DNA sequences within the sample encode an identical CDR3. The chain has TRDV1 and TRDJ1; D possibly corresponds to TRDD3 (6 bases). The ends were cut back, 1 base at V and 6 bases at J, with 39 bases in the middle. CDR3 length equals 23 residues. Germline values: CDR1 TSWWSYY, CDR2 QGS. CDR3 in DNA: TGTGCTCTTGGGGAACCGCTGGGAGATACGCGGATTTCGTCGGCGCTAATGGGAAATAAACTCATCTTT. Translating it yields CALGEPLGDTRISSALMGNKLIF.

This clone has more than one count but fewer than ten. V gene TRDV1 combines with J gene TRDJ1, with D perhaps TRDD3 (5 bases). V was cut by 6 bases and J by 5 bases, with 22 bases left in between. Germline V lookup: CDR1 TSWWSYY, CDR2 QGS. The CDR3 loop spans 16 amino acids. This chain's CDR3 is CALGARDFSTVDKLIF. The CDR3 nucleotides are TGTGCTCTTGGAGCTAGGGATTTCAGTACCGTTGATAAACTCATCTTT.

This chain joins TRDV1 and TRDJ1, with 7 bases that match TRDD3. Germline CDR1 and CDR2: TSWWSYY and QGS. CDR3 size: 21 residues. Trimming at V came to 2 bases and at J to 0 bases, leaving 21 bases not matched to a gene. This CDR3 is CALGESSSSSNPLGYTDKLIF. CDR3 in DNA: TGTGCTCTTGGGGAAAGTTCGAGTAGTTCCAACCCACTGGGGTACACCGATAAACTCATCTTT.

This clone was seen more than once but under ten times. The chain is built from TRDV1 and TRDJ1, with D unclear. Per germline, CDR1 TSWWSYY and CDR2 QGS. The V and J ends lost 2 bases and 3 bases respectively, with 7 bases between them. The CDR3 totals 13 residues. CDR3 DNA: TGTGCTCTTGGGGAAAGGTTGGCCGATAAACTCATCTTT. Translation: CALGERLADKLIF.

This clone turned up a few times. Sequence at one end of the junction differs from germline and may be a read error. The chain carries TRDV1 and TRDJ1, with TRDD2 as a possible D gene (7 bases). CDR3 length equals 15 residues. Germline loops: CDR1 TSWWSYY, CDR2 QGS. CDR3 in amino acids: CAPGEPSLHTDKLIF. CDR3 DNA: TGTGCTCCTGGGGAACCTTCCTTGCACACCGATAAACTCATCTTT.

This clone was seen a handful of times. A read error may explain this, as a much larger clone is one base away. The sample holds other DNA sequences that translate to the same CDR3. The gene calls are TRDV2 and TRDJ3, with 8 bases lining up with TRDD3. Looked up from germline, CDR1 is GEAIGNYY and CDR2 is EKD. This CDR3 spans 19 amino acids. The CDR3 nucleotides are TGTGCCTGTGACACCGTGGGGGATGTGAGCTCCTGGGACACCCGTCAGATGTTTTTC. As protein: CACDTVGDVSSWDTRQMFF.

This clone occurred a few times. This rearrangement joins TRDV1 to TRDJ1; 7 bases map to TRDD3. The CDR3 covers 17 residues. Losses at the gene ends were 0 bases for V and 4 bases for J; bases not matched to a gene: 11. From germline, CDR1 is TSWWSYY and CDR2 QGS. The CDR3 sequence is CALGELVSSDTCDKLIF. The CDR3 DNA is TGTGCTCTTGGGGAACTAGTATCTTCGGATACGTGCGATAAACTCATCTTT.

This clone appeared a few times. The chain has TRDV1 and TRDJ1; TRDD3 is a possible D gene (5 bases). The CDR3 has 19 amino acids. Per germline, CDR1 TSWWSYY and CDR2 QGS. V lost 0 bases and J lost 2, with 22 bases in between. The CDR3, as DNA: TGTGCTCTTGGGGAACTTGCGGCTCCGGCTTACTGGCAAACCGATAAACTCATCTTT. It translates to CALGELAAPAYWQTDKLIF.

The genes are TRDV1 and TRDJ1; 11 nucleotides match TRDD3. V was clipped by 0 bases and J by 3 bases; unmatched bases: 12. Germline CDR1 reads TSWWSYY; CDR2 reads QGS. The CDR3 runs to 19 residues. The CDR3 DNA reads TGTGCTCTTGGGGAACTCCCCTATGACTGGGGGATAAGGTCCGATAAACTCATCTTT. This sequence encodes CALGELPYDWGIRSDKLIF.

This clone was seen only a few times. J is TRDJ1 and V is TRDV1; the match to TRDD3 covers 11 bases. The trim removed 0 bases at V and 10 bases at J, leaving 16 bases unmatched. Germline CDR1 reads TSWWSYY; CDR2 reads QGS. The CDR3 covers 18 residues. CDR3 in DNA: TGTGCTCTTGGGGAACTGTGGAACCTATCTTTGGGGGATACGGGACTCATCTTT. Its translation is CALGELWNLSLGDTGLIF.

This clone was observed a few times. This may stem from a read error, because a much larger clone lies one nucleotide away. The chain is built from TRDV2 and TRDJ1, with TRDD3 matching over 11 bases. The CDR3 loop spans 17 amino acids. Unmatched junction bases numbered 8, after V lost 0 bases and J lost 3 bases. The germline CDR1 and CDR2 sequences are GEAIGNYY and EKD. DNA for the CDR3: TGTGCCTGTGACACCTGGCTGGGGGATACTTACGCCGATAAACTCATCTTT. Amino acid sequence: CACDTWLGDTYADKLIF.

The rearrangement uses TRDV1 and TRDJ1; TRDD3 might be the D (5 bases). Because TCRdb records no J gene, it was assigned here through a match of the DNA to germline. Trimming removed 8 bases at V and 0 bases at J, with 13 bases between. Germline V gene data show CDR1 as TSWWSYY and CDR2 as QGS. The CDR3 is 14 amino acids. The CDR3 loop reads CALTLGLHTDKLIF. In DNA, the CDR3 is TGTGCTCTTACCCTGGGTTTACACACCGATAAACTCATCTTT.

This clone came up a few times. This rearrangement joins TRDV1 to TRDJ1; TRDD3 aligns across 12 bases. The V gene end was trimmed by 2 bases and the J gene end by 0 bases; junction bases not matched to a gene: 19. Germline CDR1 TSWWSYY, CDR2 QGS. CDR3 length: 22 amino acids. The CDR3 is CALGEGFLRTGGYRPYTDKLIF. In DNA, the CDR3 is TGTGCTCTTGGGGAAGGATTCCTTCGTACTGGGGGATACCGTCCATACACCGATAAACTCATCTTT.

TRDV1 is the V gene, and the J gene was not called; the listed D gene, TRDD3, was not tested against the DNA. The germline V gene has CDR1 TSWWSYY and CDR2 QGS. The CDR3 runs 27 residues. The CDR3 coding sequence is TGTGCTCTTGGAGGAGTACAGGGGGCTTCCGCGGGGTCGCTAGACGGGGGATATCGGGTCCCCGGGCAGCGGCTCATCTTT. Encoded protein: CALGGVQGASAGSLDGGYRVPGQRLIF.

For this clone: At one end the junction does not follow the germline gene, possibly because of a read error. This chain uses TRDV1 with TRDJ1; 9 bases fit TRDD3. The CDR3 runs 21 residues. Germline CDR1 is TSWWSYY and CDR2 is QGS. Here the CDR3 reads CALGELNTRGIPPGRADKLIF. The CDR3 coding sequence is TGTGCTCTCGGGGAACTGAACACACGGGGGATACCCCCAGGGCGGGCCGATAAACTCATCTTT.

The chain employs TRDV1 and TRDJ1; 13 bases fit TRDD3. CDR3 size: 18 residues. V was pared by 2 bases and J by 5 bases, with 11 bases of the junction left unmatched. From germline, CDR1 is TSWWSYY and CDR2 QGS. CDR3 DNA sequence: TGTGCTCTTGGGGAATTACTGGGGGATACGTCAGATAGGGATAAACTCATCTTT. It specifies CALGELLGDTSDRDKLIF.

V is TRDV1 and J is TRDJ1; D is unclear. CDR3 length equals 18 residues. V dropped 1 base and J dropped 2 bases, with 20 bases sitting between them. Germline V gives CDR1 TSWWSYY, CDR2 QGS. The CDR3 sequence is CALGERSPHPGSTDKLIF. DNA for the CDR3: TGTGCTCTTGGGGAACGGTCCCCTCACCCCGGGTCGACCGATAAACTCATCTTT.

The rearrangement links TRDV1 to TRDJ1; D is unclear. The CDR3 is 17 residues long. Germline-derived CDR1 and CDR2 are TSWWSYY and QGS. V gave up 9 bases and J gave up 1 base, with 24 bases separating them. Here the CDR3 reads CALELHFLPIFTDKLIF. The CDR3 DNA is TGTGCTCTCGAACTCCATTTTCTACCGATTTTCACCGATAAACTCATCTTT.

This clone was counted only a few times. V is TRDV1 and J is TRDJ1; TRDD3 matches at 11 bases. Germline V CDR1 and CDR2: TSWWSYY, QGS. The CDR3 is 22 amino acids. The junction had 20 bases not matched to a gene; V was cut back by 2 bases and J by 0 bases. Here the CDR3 reads CALGEAHSSGGYSIIYTDKLIF. The CDR3 DNA is TGTGCTCTTGGGGAAGCCCATTCCTCTGGGGGATACTCGATAATTTACACCGATAAACTCATCTTT.

The chain has TRDV1 and TRDJ1, with 12 bases identical to TRDD3. This CDR3 has 21 amino acids. The germline V gene encodes CDR1 TSWWSYY and CDR2 QGS. The trim removed 1 base at V and 0 bases at J, leaving 15 bases unmatched. CDR3 nucleotide sequence: TGTGCTCTTGGGGAACCCTACTCACATACTGGGGGATACTGGTACACCGATAAACTCATCTTT. Translation gives CALGEPYSHTGGYWYTDKLIF.

The sample holds a few counts of this clone. The genes are TRDV1 and TRDJ1; possibly TRDD3 for D (5 bases). The CDR3 loop spans 22 amino acids. The germline V gene encodes CDR1 TSWWSYY and CDR2 QGS. Deletions cut 1 base from V and 0 bases from J, with 30 bases between. CDR3 protein: CALGEQNYVWVRGASDTDKLIF. CDR3 DNA: TGTGCTCTTGGGGAACAAAACTACGTGTGGGTCCGGGGGGCTTCTGACACCGATAAACTCATCTTT.

The J gene was identified as TRDJ2, and no V gene was called. CDR3 length: 19 residues. DNA for the CDR3: TGTGCTCTTGGGGAGCCTCTTCCTCCGACTTTTCCTTTGACAGCACAACTCTTCTTT. Translated: CALGEPLPPTFPLTAQLFF.

This clone was counted only a few times. The rearrangement joins TRDV1 to TRDJ1, with no clear D. V was clipped by 4 bases and J by 5 bases, with 14 bases between them. The CDR3 spans 14 residues. Germline lookup yields CDR1 TSWWSYY and CDR2 QGS. The DNA of the CDR3 is TGTGCTCTTGGGGTTGTTCTTAAAAGTGATAAACTCATCTTT. This codes for CALGVVLKSDKLIF.

The V gene is TRDV1, the J gene TRDJ1; 12 bases match TRDD3. Germline V gene data show CDR1 as TSWWSYY and CDR2 as QGS. This CDR3 has 22 amino acids. V gave up 5 bases and J gave up 6 bases; unmatched junction bases: 28. The DNA for the CDR3 is TGTGCTCTTGGGAACTTGGGTTCCAAACTCGTACTGGGGGATACTGTTATGAATAAACTCATCTTT. Its translation is CALGNLGSKLVLGDTVMNKLIF.

The J gene is TRDJ1, the V gene TRDV1; TRDD2 might be the D (6 bases). TCRdb does not report a J gene; here it was assigned by matching the DNA to germline references. Germline CDR1 TSWWSYY, CDR2 QGS. Between the trimmed V and J ends, which lost 2 bases and 0 bases, there was a span of 37 bases. The CDR3 has 24 amino acids. The CDR3, as DNA: TGTGCTCTTGGGGAATTCCGCACCCTCGAGCCCTTCCCTACTCGTGAACACGACACCGATAAACTCATCTTT. Its protein product is CALGEFRTLEPFPTREHDTDKLIF.

As for this clone: The junction shows a germline mismatch at one end, possibly a read error. The chain links TRDV1 to TRDJ1; TRDD3 aligns across 10 bases. Germline V gene data show CDR1 as TSWWSYY and CDR2 as QGS. This CDR3 contains 18 residues. CDR3 sequence (DNA): TGTGCTCTTGGGCAGGGACACTGGGGGATGAAGTACACCGATAGACTCATCTTC. It is translated as CALGQGHWGMKYTDRLIF.

For the J gene the call is TRDJ1; the V gene lacks a call; TRDD3, as called in the table, went unchecked against the DNA. The CDR3 is made up of 15 amino acids. The CDR3 DNA is TGTGCCTGCCATACTGGGGGATACGTCCCCGACAAACTCATCTTT. Amino acids: CACHTGGYVPDKLIF.

The rearrangement uses TRDV1 and TRDJ2; 10 nucleotides match TRDD3. TCRdb is silent on the J gene; assignment here came from matching the DNA to germline. Germline V gives CDR1 TSWWSYY, CDR2 QGS. This CDR3 contains 21 residues. The junction had 13 bases not matched to a gene; V was cut back by 0 bases and J by 0 bases. CDR3 coding DNA: TGTGCTCTTGGGGAACTAACTCGTACTGGGGGATTCCAAGCTTTGACAGCACAACTCTTCTTT. Protein product: CALGELTRTGGFQALTAQLFF.

This chain connects TRDV1 to TRDJ1; 11 bases align to TRDD3. The J gene was missing in TCRdb and was found by matching the end of the DNA to germline. Germline CDR1 reads TSWWSYY; CDR2 reads QGS. The CDR3 loop spans 23 amino acids. Unmatched junction bases numbered 24, after V lost 1 base and J lost 2 bases. The CDR3 loop is CALGEQPSYNGGYAAFATDKLIF. The CDR3, as DNA: TGTGCTCTTGGGGAACAACCTTCCTATAATGGGGGATACGCGGCTTTCGCTACCGATAAACTCATCTTT.

This clone was detected a few times. J is TRDJ1 and V is TRDV1, with 7 nucleotides matching TRDD3. The CDR3 has 15 residues. The germline gives CDR1 TSWWSYY, CDR2 QGS. V gave up 8 bases and J gave up 0 bases; unmatched junction bases: 9. In nucleotides, the CDR3 is TGTGCTCTTCTGAGGGGGATTCCGTACACCGATAAACTCATCTTT. Translation: CALLRGIPYTDKLIF.